One T cell receptor (beta chain) is described in this entry. Its specificity is not known. The V gene lost 2 bases and the J gene lost 7 bases, with 14 bases spanning the gap. CDR1 is MNHGY and CDR2 is SAAAGT in the germline V gene. There are 14 residues in the CDR3. The method was immunoSEQ multiplex PCR; TCRdb's version includes in-frame clones alone and lacks a portion of them. The profile shows some 5,000 clones, 28% of them singletons. The data are from a study of T cells in localized non-small cell lung cancer. Whole-study findings and limits: A median about 54 of the top 100 tumor clones appeared in adjacent lung. Peak T cell clonality was found in uninvolved adjacent lung, exceeding tumor.

The source was lung tumor tissue, collected before any cancer treatment. The chain joins TRBV6-8 to TRBJ1-2; TRBD1 is a possible D gene (5 bases). The receptor was derived from a female donor at least 60 years old with stage I lung adenocarcinoma. The CDR3 is CASSYASGTGGYTF. DNA for the CDR3: TGTGCCAGCAGTTACGCTTCAGGGACCGGTGGCTACACCTTC.